Following are 15 T cell receptor beta chains from one sample sequenced in a study. TCRdb processed the 5' RACE reads anew with MiXCR; each CDR3 protein has one entry. The sample includes some 10,000 distinct CDR3 sequences, more than 45% of them seen just once. Sequencing used tumor-infiltrating naive CD4+ T cells sorted from the breast tumor. Subset described: naive CD4+ T cells, CD4+CD45RA+CD25-. The receptors shown here come from a female donor with breast cancer.

This clonotype was observed a single time. J is TRBJ2-3 and V is TRBV20-1; D is unclear. With 2 bases removed from V and 3 bases from J, the gap between germline ends came to 9 bases. Germline CDR1 DFQATT, CDR2 SNEGSKA (reference sequence). The length of the CDR3 is 13 residues. The CDR3 here is CSARLSVTDTQYF. The CDR3 DNA is TGCAGTGCTAGATTGTCTGTAACAGATACGCAGTATTTT.

About this clonotype itself: Possible read error: a much larger clone is one base away. The chain employs TRBV20-1 and TRBJ2-3; 8 nucleotides agree with TRBD1. CDR1 is DFQATT, CDR2 SNEGSKA, per germline (reference sequence). V dropped 6 bases and J dropped 2; count of bases not matched to a gene: 13. This CDR3 region has 16 residues. The CDR3 DNA is TGCAGTGCAAGACCACACAGGGGGGATTCCACAGATACGCAGTATTTT. Translation: CSARPHRGDSTDTQYF.

This clonotype was detected a few times. The chain uses TRBV4-1 and TRBJ2-3; 10 nucleotides line up with TRBD2. The germline V gene encodes CDR1 MGHRA and CDR2 YSYEKL. The CDR3 sequence is 16 residues long. Trimming cost V 1 base and J 4 bases; bases outside gene matches: 5. The CDR3 reads CASSQGASGSADTQYF. The CDR3 nucleotides read TGCGCCAGCAGCCAAGGGGCTAGCGGGAGCGCAGATACGCAGTATTTT.

This clonotype was picked up a small number of times. V and J are TRBV6-2 or TRBV6-3 and TRBJ2-7; D tentatively fits TRBD1 or TRBD2 (5 bases each). CDR3 length equals 16 residues. V was pared by 7 bases and J by 3 bases, with 22 bases between. The germline gives CDR1 MNHEY, CDR2 SVGEGT. The CDR3 region is CASMGVGGASYYEQYV. The CDR3 nucleotides are TGTGCCAGCATGGGAGTTGGGGGAGCAAGCTACTACGAGCAGTACGTC.

This clonotype is deemed medium-sized (0.01 to 0.1%). The V gene is TRBV6-5, the J gene TRBJ2-3; TRBD1 might be the D (6 bases). The CDR3 totals 14 residues. Germline CDR1 reads MNHEY; CDR2 reads SVGAGI. The germline V and J ends were trimmed by 8 bases and 2 bases, with 14 bases remaining between them. CDR3 protein: CASRAGQLTDTQYF. CDR3 coding DNA: TGTGCCAGCCGCGCCGGACAGCTCACAGATACGCAGTATTTT.

The CDR3 coding sequence is TGTGCCAGCAGGAGAAGCGGTGGAAACTACGAGCAGTACTTC. Translating it yields CASRRSGGNYEQYF. The chain is built from TRBV7-2 and TRBJ2-7, with D possibly matching TRBD2 (5 bases). Germline lookup yields CDR1 SGHTA and CDR2 FQGNSA. V was clipped by 6 bases and J by 3 bases, with 15 bases between them. The CDR3 runs 14 residues.

This clonotype qualifies as medium-sized. The genes are TRBV12-3 or TRBV12-4 and TRBJ2-1; TRBD2 matches at 8 bases. V was clipped by 4 bases and J by 12 bases; unmatched bases: 11. The CDR3 is 14 residues long. CDR3 nucleotide sequence: TGTGCCAGCAGTTCGGGACTAGGTCGGGTAGGGCAGTTCTTC. This sequence encodes CASSSGLGRVGQFF.

This clonotype was seen once. The chain carries TRBV6-2 or TRBV6-3 and TRBJ2-6, with TRBD2 identical over 8 bases. CDR3 length: 16 residues. Trimming at V came to 5 bases and at J to 4 bases, leaving 7 bases not matched to a gene. CDR1 is MNHEY and CDR2 is SVGEGT in the germline V gene. DNA of the CDR3: TGTGCCAGCAGTGTCAACGGGGGGGGGGGGGCCAACGTCCTGACTTTC. This sequence encodes CASSVNGGGGANVLTF.

The rearrangement joins TRBV28 to TRBJ2-7, with unresolved D. The germline CDR1 and CDR2 sequences are MDHEN and SYDVKM. CDR3 length: 12 residues. Trimming removed 8 bases at V and 3 bases at J, with 11 bases between. CDR3 coding DNA: TGTGCCAGCGAAAGGAGAGGCTACGAGCAGTACTTC. As protein: CASERRGYEQYF.

The table lists this clonotype with a few counts. J is TRBJ2-2 and V is TRBV6-5, with D possibly TRBD1 on 6 matching bases. The CDR3 is made up of 14 amino acids. Germline values: CDR1 MNHEY, CDR2 SVGAGI. The V gene lost 6 bases and the J gene lost 6 bases, with 14 bases spanning the gap. For the CDR3, the DNA is TGTGCCAGCAGACGGACAGTCCAATCCGGGGAGCTGTTTTTT. Its protein is CASRRTVQSGELFF.

The CDR3 nucleotides read TGTGCCACCAGCAGAGATTCTTCAGGACAGGGGAAGAAGCCCCAGCATTTT. Protein product: CATSRDSSGQGKKPQHF. The V gene is TRBV15, the J gene TRBJ1-5, with 9 bases identical to TRBD1. Germline V gives CDR1 LNHNV, CDR2 YYDKDF (reference sequence). Trimming took 0 bases from V and 8 from J; bases not matched to a gene: 11. This CDR3 comprises 17 residues. The full variable domain, rest sourced from reference TRBV15 and TRBJ1-5, is DAMVIQNPRYQVTQFGKPVTLSCSQTLNHNVMYWYQQKSSQAPKLLFHYYDKDFNNEADTPDNFQSRRPNTSFCFLDIRSPGLGDTAMYLCATSRDSSGQGKKPQHFGDGTRLSIL.

A few counts support this clonotype. This chain connects TRBV7-9 to TRBJ1-2; 10 bases align to TRBD1. Germline CDR1 and CDR2: SEHNR and FQNEAQ (reference sequence). The trim removed 1 base at V and 6 bases at J, leaving 5 bases unmatched. The CDR3 is 15 amino acids. The CDR3 sequence is CASSLVGQGRNGYTF. CDR3 bases: TGTGCCAGCAGCTTAGTGGGACAGGGGAGAAATGGCTACACCTTC.

The chain uses TRBV20-1 and TRBJ2-2; 13 bases are shared with TRBD2. From germline, CDR1 is DFQATT and CDR2 SNEGSKA (reference sequence). Unmatched junction bases numbered 12, after V lost 1 base and J lost 4 bases. The CDR3 runs 19 residues. The CDR3 DNA sequence: TGCAGTGCTAGAGGGAACTTAGGACTAGCGGGAGTGAGCACCGGGGAGCTGTTTTTT. Its translation: CSARGNLGLAGVSTGELFF.

The CDR3: CASSQTRDGASHTDTQYF. In nucleotides, the CDR3 is TGTGCCAGCAGCCAAACCAGGGATGGAGCCTCCCACACAGATACGCAGTATTTT. The chain links TRBV4-2 to TRBJ2-3; TRBD1 is a possible D gene (5 bases). The CDR3 covers 18 residues. Per the germline V gene, CDR1 is LGHNA and CDR2 is YNFKEQ. V was clipped by 2 bases and J by 2 bases, with 20 bases between them.

The rearrangement joins TRBV10-3 to TRBJ2-2; 10 bases are shared with TRBD2. The ends lost 10 bases at V and 0 bases at J; junction bases unmatched: 14. CDR3 length: 18 residues. Germline values: CDR1 ENHRY, CDR2 SYGVKD. The CDR3 nucleotides are TGTGCCACGCGATCTAGCGGGAGTGGGCACGCGAACACCGGGGAGCTGTTTTTT. Translated, it gives CATRSSGSGHANTGELFF.